This T cell receptor (beta chain) appears in the sequencing data of a study of OX40 agonist ivuxolimab in advanced cancers. Turning to the study itself: Cohort: 80% to 90% men, mean age 60, aged roughly 23 to 79.

Notes on the study in general: Doses of 0.1 to 3.0 mg/kg were accompanied by clonal expansion of CD4+ and CD8+ blood T cells by week 6. In the 0.1-3.0 mg/kg groups, partial responders showed among the lowest expansion.

CDR3 length: 12 residues. Trimming shortened V by 1 base and J by 1 base, and 2 bases separated the two germline ends. Germline lookup yields CDR1 SGHRS and CDR2 YFSETQ. Sequencing was performed with immunoSEQ multiplex PCR; in TCRdb, only in-frame clones are kept and a portion is missing. Of 85,000 to 100,000 clones in the sample, 91% were seen once. As regards this clone: The target antigen is unknown.

The material sequenced was CD4+ or CD8+ T cells sorted from blood, taken in a trial of the OX40 agonist ivuxolimab. The chain links TRBV5-1 to TRBJ2-5; D is undetermined. The receptor was isolated from an adult with an advanced solid tumor such as melanoma, head and neck, liver or kidney cancer. This chain's CDR3 is CASSLLQETQYF. The DNA for the CDR3 is TGCGCCAGCAGCTTGCTCCAAGAGACCCAGTACTTC.